This T cell receptor beta chain stems from a study of OX40 agonist ivuxolimab in advanced cancers. Overall study findings and caveats: Several nonresponders also turned out to have low normalized T-cell clonal expansion.

On this clone: Its matching antigen is unknown.

The CDR3 is made up of 14 amino acids. Germline V gene sequence: CDR1 MNHEY, CDR2 SMNVEV (reference sequence). The V end lost 8 bases, the J end lost 0 bases, and 14 bases lay between the germline ends. Clones were read by immunoSEQ multiplex PCR, and TCRdb kept only the in-frame ones, dropping some. The sample shows tens of thousands of clones, approximately 85% of them seen only once. The input for sequencing was CD4+ or CD8+ T cells sorted from blood, taken in a trial of the OX40 agonist ivuxolimab. The chain couples TRBV27 to TRBJ2-7; no clear D gene. The clonotype was recovered from an adult with an advanced solid tumor such as melanoma, head and neck, liver or kidney cancer. The CDR3 coding sequence is TGTGCCAGCCGAATCAACGGACGCTCCTACGAGCAGTACTTC. Its protein is CASRINGRSYEQYF.